These 32 T cell receptor beta chains were all obtained from the same sample, sequenced in a study of blood T cell repertoires in COVID-19. Sequencing used immunoSEQ multiplex PCR; TCRdb keeps in-frame clones, though not all of them. The profile shows fewer than 350,000 clones, around 85% of them singletons. The sequenced material came from peripheral blood. The receptors were sampled from a woman aged 25 to 39 with COVID-19, enrolled during active disease.

This clone was detected only a few times. The chain links TRBV11-2 to TRBJ2-7; TRBD2 matches 7 bases. Germline V CDR1 and CDR2: SGHAT, FQNNGV. Trimming at V came to 3 bases and at J to 1 base, leaving 9 bases not matched to a gene. The CDR3 sequence is 16 residues long. CDR3 residues: CASSFYPSGGSYEQYF. The CDR3 DNA is TGTGCCAGCAGCTTCTACCCCTCCGGGGGGTCCTACGAGCAGTACTTC.

J is TRBJ1-1 and V is TRBV12-3 or TRBV12-4; possible D gene TRBD1, 5 bases. CDR3 length equals 13 residues. V lost 7 bases and J lost 4, with 13 bases in between. CDR3 amino acids: CASIGGGSTEAFF. The CDR3 DNA follows: TGTGCCAGCATCGGGGGAGGGAGCACTGAAGCTTTCTTT.

The chain carries TRBV7-9 and TRBJ1-1, with D possibly being TRBD1 (5 bases). Germline values: CDR1 SEHNR, CDR2 FQNEAQ (reference sequence). Trimming removed 1 base at V and 7 bases at J, with 13 bases between. This CDR3 is 14 amino acids long. Written as DNA, the CDR3 is TGTGCCAGCAGCTTAGACATCGGGGGTTTTGAAGCTTTCTTT. It is translated as CASSLDIGGFEAFF. The full variable domain, with the rest looked up from reference TRBV7-9 and TRBJ1-1, is DTGVSQNPRHKITKRGQNVTFRCDPISEHNRLYWYRQTLGQGPEFLTYFQNEAQLEKSRLLSDRFSAERPKGSFSTLEIQRTEQGDSAMYLCASSLDIGGFEAFFGQGTRLTVV.

The V call is TRBV5-1, the J call TRBJ2-1; 11 positions match TRBD2. After removal of 4 bases from V and 5 bases from J, the junction contained 8 bases not matched to a gene. CDR1 and CDR2 from the germline V gene are SGHRS and YFSETQ. This CDR3 has 16 residues. The CDR3 DNA is TGCGCCAGCAGCACACTACTAGCGGGGGAACACAATGAGCAGTTCTTC. Protein product: CASSTLLAGEHNEQFF.

The V call is TRBV7-9, the J call TRBJ2-1; D is possibly TRBD1 (6 bases). The germline V gene has CDR1 SEHNR and CDR2 FQNEAQ (reference sequence). The CDR3 is 15 amino acids. Trimming pared 0 bases from V and 4 bases from J, leaving 10 bases between. The CDR3 spells CASSLAGTMYNEQFF. The CDR3 nucleotides are TGTGCCAGCAGCTTAGCGGGGACAATGTACAATGAGCAGTTCTTC.

The chain employs TRBV5-5 and TRBJ1-1; D is ambiguous. Trimming took off 8 bases at V and 2 bases at J, with 10 bases between the two ends. The CDR3 length is 12 residues. The V gene's germline CDR1 is SGHKS and CDR2 YYEKEE (reference sequence). The CDR3 sequence: CASRWLNTEAFF. The CDR3 bases are TGTGCCAGTCGATGGCTCAACACTGAAGCTTTCTTT.

The chain joins TRBV3-1 (or the pseudogene TRBV3-2) to TRBJ1-2, with D unclear. CDR3 length: 13 amino acids. The germline CDR1 and CDR2 sequences are LGHDT and YNNKEL (reference sequence). V was cut by 5 bases and J by 6 bases, with 13 bases left in between. In DNA form, the CDR3 reads TGTGCCAGCAGCAGGACTTCACGGGATGGCTACACCTTC. This translates into CASSRTSRDGYTF.

This clone was observed a few times. The chain couples TRBV11-2 to TRBJ1-1; 9 positions agree with TRBD1. CDR3 length equals 15 residues. V lost 5 bases and J lost 3; bases outside the gene matches: 7. CDR1 is SGHAT, CDR2 FQNNGV, per germline. This CDR3 is CASSHSGTGHTEAFF. The CDR3 DNA follows: TGTGCCAGCAGCCACAGCGGGACAGGGCACACTGAAGCTTTCTTT.

V gene TRBV7-2 combines with J gene TRBJ2-4; D remains unclear. The germline CDR1 and CDR2 sequences are SGHTA and FQGNSA. This CDR3 has 15 amino acids. Trimming took off 3 bases at V and 7 bases at J, with 16 bases between the two ends. CDR3 sequence reads: CASSFFPTASNIQYF. The CDR3 DNA follows: TGTGCCAGCAGCTTTTTTCCTACTGCAAGTAACATTCAGTACTTC.

This clone has only one observation. This chain links TRBV9 with TRBJ2-3; TRBD2 matches 8 bases. The junction had 0 bases not matched to a gene; V was cut back by 0 bases and J by 0 bases. Germline CDR1 is SGDLS and CDR2 is YYNGEE. The CDR3 covers 15 residues. The CDR3 here is CASSVGGGSTDTQYF. CDR3 DNA sequence: TGTGCCAGCAGCGTAGGCGGGGGGAGCACAGATACGCAGTATTTT.

This rearrangement joins TRBV6-1 to TRBJ1-2; TRBD1 agrees at 11 bases. Germline assignment: CDR1 MNHNS and CDR2 SASEGT. The CDR3 is 15 residues long. Trimming cost V 3 bases and J 5 bases; bases outside gene matches: 5. Here the CDR3 reads CASSDGQGAGYGYTF. The DNA of the CDR3 is TGTGCCAGCAGTGACGGACAGGGGGCTGGGTATGGCTACACCTTC.

The chain links TRBV5-8 to TRBJ2-3; a possible D gene is TRBD2 (6 bases). The CDR3 runs to 14 residues. Germline values: CDR1 SGHTS, CDR2 YDEGEE. The germline V and J ends were trimmed by 1 base and 5 bases, with 11 bases remaining between them. The CDR3 region is CASSLRRGGDTQYF. The CDR3 DNA follows: TGTGCCAGCAGCTTGAGGCGGGGAGGAGATACGCAGTATTTT.

The rearrangement uses TRBV18 and TRBJ1-1; D might be TRBD1 (5 bases). The CDR3 consists of 16 residues. Germline V gene data show CDR1 as KGHSH and CDR2 as LQKENI. With 2 bases removed from V and 0 bases from J, the gap between germline ends came to 13 bases. CDR3 nucleotide sequence: TGTGCCAGCTCACCAAGACAGTCCCTGATGAACACTGAAGCTTTCTTT. Translating gives CASSPRQSLMNTEAFF.

The chain employs TRBV30 and TRBJ2-7, with D unresolved. V lost 4 bases and J 4 bases, leaving 17 bases between the germline ends. The CDR3 totals 14 residues. Germline values: CDR1 GTSNPN, CDR2 SVGIG (reference sequence). The CDR3 nucleotides read TGTGCCTGGAAGCTCCGGAGACCTTATTACGAGCAGTACTTC. It specifies CAWKLRRPYYEQYF. Complete variable domain (other parts from reference TRBV30 and TRBJ2-7): SQTIHQWPATLVQPVGSPLSLECTVEGTSNPNLYWYRQAAGRGLQLLFYSVGIGQISSEVPQNLSASRPQDRQFILSSKKLLLSDSGFYLCAWKLRRPYYEQYFGPGTRLTVT.

The chain uses TRBV5-4 and TRBJ1-1; D gene unclear. The CDR3 is 15 residues long. V was clipped by 4 bases and J by 0 bases, with 13 bases between them. Germline loops: CDR1 SGHNT, CDR2 YYREEE (reference sequence). The chain's CDR3 is CASSEVPEVNTEAFF. The CDR3, as DNA: TGTGCCAGCAGCGAGGTCCCTGAGGTGAACACTGAAGCTTTCTTT.

This chain connects TRBV27 to TRBJ1-2, with D perhaps matching TRBD1 (5 bases). The germline CDR1 and CDR2 sequences are MNHEY and SMNVEV (reference sequence). This CDR3 has 13 residues. The V end was cut by 3 bases, the J end by 6 bases, with 11 bases between. The CDR3 coding sequence is TGTGCCAGCAGTTTTAAGGGGTCGGATGGCTACACCTTC. Its protein is CASSFKGSDGYTF.

The chain carries TRBV19 and TRBJ1-5; unclear D gene. Trimming stripped 0 bases from V and 2 bases from J, with 8 bases between. This CDR3 contains 15 residues. Germline CDR1 reads LNHDA; CDR2 reads SQIVND (reference sequence). CDR3 region: CASSIDGGGNQPQHF. Here the CDR3 DNA reads TGTGCCAGTAGTATAGACGGCGGGGGCAATCAGCCCCAGCATTTT.

The chain recombines TRBV11-2 with TRBJ2-5; D possibly corresponds to TRBD2 (6 bases). CDR1 and CDR2 from the germline V gene are SGHAT and FQNNGV. The V and J ends lost 5 bases and 3 bases respectively, with 16 bases between them. This CDR3 is 15 amino acids long. Here the CDR3 reads CASSLRSGGEETQYF. In DNA, the CDR3 is TGTGCCAGCAGCCTCCGTTCGGGCGGGGAAGAGACCCAGTACTTC.

This chain uses TRBV6-5 with TRBJ2-2, with a tentative D call TRBD2 (5 bases). Trimming pared 6 bases from V and 4 bases from J, leaving 9 bases between. CDR3 length: 13 residues. Per the germline V gene, CDR1 is MNHEY and CDR2 is SVGAGI. For the CDR3, the DNA is TGTGCCAGCAGATCTACTAGCACCGGGGAGCTGTTTTTT. It codes for CASRSTSTGELFF.

This clone was seen ten or more times. This chain links TRBV5-1 with TRBJ1-1; weak D call: TRBD1 (6 bases). The length of the CDR3 is 13 residues. The germline gives CDR1 SGHRS, CDR2 YFSETQ. V was cut by 4 bases and J by 5 bases, with 12 bases left in between. CDR3 DNA sequence: TGCGCCAGCAGCCTTTTCACAGGGACTGAAGCTTTCTTT. Amino acid sequence: CASSLFTGTEAFF.

The sample holds one count of this clone. The rearrangement uses TRBV13 and TRBJ2-2, with a possible D match to TRBD2 (5 bases). Trimming left V 5 bases short and J 8 bases short, with 9 bases between. This CDR3 region has 12 residues. Per the germline V gene, CDR1 is PRHDT and CDR2 is FYEKMQ (reference sequence). In nucleotides, the CDR3 is TGTGCCAGCAGCGGGAGACTAGGGGAGCTGTTTTTT. This codes for CASSGRLGELFF.

This chain links TRBV5-1 with TRBJ2-1; 8 bases are a match to TRBD2. The CDR3 is 16 amino acids. The ends lost 3 bases at V and 7 bases at J; junction bases unmatched: 12. Germline CDR1 SGHRS, CDR2 YFSETQ. The CDR3 DNA follows: TGCGCCAGCAGCTACACTCCGGGACTAGTTCTGAATGAGCAGTTCTTC. Translated, it gives CASSYTPGLVLNEQFF.

The rearrangement links TRBV7-9 to TRBJ1-6; D gene unclear. The V end lost 1 base, the J end lost 6 bases, and 13 bases lay between the germline ends. This CDR3 region has 16 residues. Germline loops: CDR1 SEHNR, CDR2 FQNEAQ (reference sequence). Here the CDR3 reads CASSLVEAVGNSPLHF. Here the CDR3 DNA reads TGTGCCAGCAGCTTAGTGGAGGCAGTTGGTAATTCACCCCTCCACTTT. The whole variable domain, remainder taken from reference TRBV7-9 and TRBJ1-6, is DTGVSQNPRHKITKRGQNVTFRCDPISEHNRLYWYRQTLGQGPEFLTYFQNEAQLEKSRLLSDRFSAERPKGSFSTLEIQRTEQGDSAMYLCASSLVEAVGNSPLHFGNGTRLTVT.

This clone has a handful of counts. The gene calls are TRBV4-1 and TRBJ1-5; D unresolved. Germline V gene data show CDR1 as MGHRA and CDR2 as YSYEKL. V lost 2 bases and J 3 bases, leaving 5 bases between the germline ends. The CDR3 contains 13 residues. The CDR3 loop reads CASSQLPNQPQHF. The CDR3 DNA sequence: TGCGCCAGCAGCCAACTACCCAATCAGCCCCAGCATTTT.

The V gene is TRBV2, the J gene TRBJ1-1, with D perhaps TRBD1 (6 bases). V gave up 1 base and J gave up 5 bases, with 17 bases separating them. Per germline, CDR1 SNHLY and CDR2 FYNNEI. The CDR3 loop spans 16 amino acids. CDR3 bases: TGTGCCAGCAGTGAAGGGTTGGGCCAGGGGCGTACTGAAGCTTTCTTT. Its protein product is CASSEGLGQGRTEAFF. The full variable domain, with the rest looked up from reference TRBV2 and TRBJ1-1, is EPEVTQTPSHQVTQMGQEVILRCVPISNHLYFYWYRQILGQKVEFLVSFYNNEISEKSEIFDDQFSVERPDGSNFTLKIRSTKLEDSAMYFCASSEGLGQGRTEAFFGQGTRLTVV.

The chain combines TRBV7-2 with TRBJ1-5; 7 bases are shared with TRBD1. CDR3 size: 15 residues. Germline trimming cut 4 bases from V and 1 base from J; bases unmatched to any gene: 4. Germline loops: CDR1 SGHTA, CDR2 FQGNSA. The DNA of the CDR3 is TGTGCCAGCAGCTGGCGACAGGGCAGCAATCAGCCCCAGCATTTT. It codes for CASSWRQGSNQPQHF.

The chain recombines TRBV27 with TRBJ1-2; a weak D match, TRBD1 (6 bases). The CDR3 has 15 amino acids. Germline V gene lookup returns CDR1 MNHEY and CDR2 SMNVEV (reference sequence). The V gene lost 5 bases and the J gene lost 3 bases, with 16 bases spanning the gap. The DNA of the CDR3 is TGTGCCAGCAGTCCTAACAGGGAAATGGACTATGGCTACACCTTC. Translation: CASSPNREMDYGYTF.

The genes are TRBV27 and TRBJ1-1, with D perhaps TRBD1 (5 bases). V was shortened by 8 bases and J by 0 bases, with 10 bases between the two germline ends. Per the germline V gene, CDR1 is MNHEY and CDR2 is SMNVEV (reference sequence). This CDR3 has 13 residues. The chain's CDR3 is CASRSGLNTEAFF. The CDR3 DNA reads TGTGCCAGCCGATCAGGGTTGAACACTGAAGCTTTCTTT.

The CDR3 bases are TGCAGTGCTAGTTGGGACAGCCAGGGGCCCCAGCATTTT. Amino acid sequence: CSASWDSQGPQHF. This chain uses TRBV20-1 with TRBJ1-5; 7 positions agree with TRBD1. Germline V gene lookup returns CDR1 DFQATT and CDR2 SNEGSKA (reference sequence). CDR3 length equals 13 residues. J was trimmed by 9 bases and V by 3 bases; bases with no gene match: 8.

The V call is TRBV3-1 (or the pseudogene TRBV3-2), the J call TRBJ2-3; 7 bases map to TRBD2. The CDR3 sequence is 13 residues long. CDR1 is LGHDT, CDR2 YNNKEL, per germline (reference sequence). J was trimmed by 8 bases and V by 4 bases; bases with no gene match: 6. The CDR3 sequence: CASSPGGEGTQYF. The CDR3 DNA reads TGTGCCAGCAGCCCGGGGGGAGAGGGTACGCAGTATTTT.

This clone occurred once. The chain couples TRBV29-1 to TRBJ1-2, with TRBD1 matching over 9 bases. CDR3 size: 15 residues. V dropped 5 bases and J dropped 5; count of bases not matched to a gene: 12. CDR1 SQVTM and CDR2 ANQGSEA come from the germline V gene. CDR3 nucleotides: TGCAGCGTTTGGGGGCCGGGACAGGGCAGATATGGCTACACCTTC. Translation gives CSVWGPGQGRYGYTF.

The V gene is TRBV14, the J gene TRBJ1-2; 8 bases align to TRBD1. The trim removed 6 bases at V and 4 bases at J, leaving 4 bases unmatched. The CDR3 totals 13 residues. From germline, CDR1 is SGHDN and CDR2 FVKESK. DNA of the CDR3: TGTGCCAGCAGTTCGGACAGGGCCTATGGCTACACCTTC. This translates into CASSSDRAYGYTF.